Presented here are 27 T cell receptor beta chains from one specimen sequenced in a study of cytotoxic CD8 clonotypes in ibrutinib-treated CLL. Produced via immunoSEQ multiplex PCR; TCRdb's table is partial and in-frame only. Counted here are approximately 320,000 clones, 60% to 80% occurring once; the ten biggest clones make up under 8%. The sample consisted of PBMCs, taken after 36 months of ibrutinib treatment. The receptors stem from a human donor with chronic lymphocytic leukemia.

The chain couples TRBV10-3 to TRBJ2-7; 11 positions match TRBD2. The V segment lost 6 bases and the J segment 4 bases; nucleotides outside the gene matches: 11. The CDR3 has 16 residues. Germline CDR1 reads ENHRY; CDR2 reads SYGVKD. CDR3: CAIRSVAGGFRYEQYF. As DNA, the CDR3 is TGTGCCATCAGATCTGTAGCGGGAGGGTTTAGGTACGAGCAGTACTTC.

The chain employs TRBV5-1 and TRBJ1-1; tentative D call: TRBD1 (5 bases). The CDR3 runs to 14 residues. The germline V gene has CDR1 SGHRS and CDR2 YFSETQ. Trimming removed 7 bases at V and 3 bases at J, with 16 bases between. The CDR3 loop reads CASGGWGSDTEAFF. In DNA form, the CDR3 reads TGCGCCAGCGGGGGTTGGGGTTCTGACACTGAAGCTTTCTTT. The variable domain in full, with the rest retrieved from reference TRBV5-1 and TRBJ1-1, is KAGVTQTPRYLIKTRGQQVTLSCSPISGHRSVSWYQQTPGQGLQFLFEYFSETQRNKGNFPGRFSGRQFSNSRSEMNVSTLELGDSALYLCASGGWGSDTEAFFGQGTRLTVV.

This clone was observed once. The V gene is TRBV6-5, the J gene TRBJ1-2, with D unresolved. V lost 0 bases and J lost 4, with 12 bases in between. In germline, CDR1 is MNHEY, CDR2 SVGAGI. The CDR3 is 15 residues long. The CDR3, as DNA: TGTGCCAGCAGTTACTCGGCGTGGAGGTCCTATGGCTACACCTTC. Translating gives CASSYSAWRSYGYTF.

The chain uses TRBV9 and TRBJ2-7, with D tentatively TRBD2 (7 bases). CDR3 length: 15 residues. The germline V and J ends were trimmed by 0 bases and 4 bases, with 14 bases remaining between them. Germline values: CDR1 SGDLS, CDR2 YYNGEE. This CDR3 is CASSVATGRGYEQYF. CDR3 DNA: TGTGCCAGCAGCGTAGCTACAGGGCGGGGGTACGAGCAGTACTTC.

This clone has more than one count but fewer than ten. This sequence joins TRBV18 and TRBJ1-1, with D uncertain. This CDR3 has 15 amino acids. V gave up 0 bases and J gave up 1 base, with 9 bases separating them. The V gene's germline CDR1 is KGHSH and CDR2 LQKENI. The CDR3 nucleotides are TGTGCCAGCTCACCACCGGGAGCCCCGAACACTGAAGCTTTCTTT. Amino acids: CASSPPGAPNTEAFF.

The rearrangement uses TRBV25-1 and TRBJ2-7; D may be TRBD2 (5 bases). This CDR3 has 13 residues. V lost 4 bases to trimming and J lost 2 bases, with 9 bases between them. Germline-derived CDR1 and CDR2 are MGHDK and SYGVNS. CDR3 loop: CASSALDTYEQYF. In nucleotides, the CDR3 is TGTGCCAGCAGTGCACTAGATACCTACGAGCAGTACTTC.

This clone appeared once. V gene TRBV19 combines with J gene TRBJ2-5, with D possibly matching TRBD2 (6 bases). The V gene lost 6 bases and the J gene lost 1 base, with 15 bases spanning the gap. Germline CDR1 LNHDA, CDR2 SQIVND (reference sequence). The CDR3 is 15 residues long. Here the CDR3 reads CASSPAMGGQETQYF. In DNA form, the CDR3 reads TGTGCCAGTAGCCCCGCGATGGGGGGCCAAGAGACCCAGTACTTC.

This chain uses TRBV27 with TRBJ2-1, with D possibly being TRBD2 (7 bases). V gave up 3 bases and J gave up 3 bases, with 15 bases separating them. CDR1 MNHEY and CDR2 SMNVEV come from the germline V gene (reference sequence). The CDR3 covers 16 residues. CDR3 sequence: CASSFRGAIHYNEQFF. CDR3 DNA: TGTGCCAGCAGTTTCCGGGGGGCCATCCACTACAATGAGCAGTTCTTC.

This clone was counted between two and nine times. V and J are TRBV13 and TRBJ1-6, with 9 bases fitting TRBD1. This CDR3 region has 15 residues. J lost 7 bases, V lost 1 base, and 2 bases had no gene match. CDR1 and CDR2 from the germline V gene are PRHDT and FYEKMQ (reference sequence). Here the CDR3 DNA reads TGTGCCAGCAGCTTAGACAGGGGGCGGAATTCACCCCTCCACTTT. Translated, it gives CASSLDRGRNSPLHF. The full variable domain, completed using reference TRBV13 and TRBJ1-6, is AAGVIQSPRHLIKEKRETATLKCYPIPRHDTVYWYQQGPGQDPQFLISFYEKMQSDKGSIPDRFSAQQFSDYHSELNMSSLELGDSALYFCASSLDRGRNSPLHFGNGTRLTVT.

The chain combines TRBV7-9 with TRBJ2-7, with TRBD1 as a possible D gene (6 bases). Germline V CDR1 and CDR2: SEHNR, FQNEAQ (reference sequence). There are 14 residues in the CDR3. V shed 3 bases and J shed 3 bases, with 12 bases lying between them. DNA for the CDR3: TGTGCCAGCAGCTTCGGACAGTACCTCTACGAGCAGTACTTC. It codes for CASSFGQYLYEQYF.

The chain recombines TRBV20-1 with TRBJ2-1, with unresolved D. Germline V gene lookup returns CDR1 DFQATT and CDR2 SNEGSKA (reference sequence). V dropped 3 bases and J dropped 5 bases, with 5 bases sitting between them. The CDR3 spans 11 residues. DNA for the CDR3: TGCAGTGCTAGGGCAGACAATGAGCAGTTCTTC. This sequence encodes CSARADNEQFF.

This rearrangement joins TRBV11-2 to TRBJ2-1; D not resolved. Trimming took 8 bases from V and 12 from J, leaving 11 bases between them. The CDR3 has 10 residues. Germline CDR1 SGHAT, CDR2 FQNNGV. The CDR3 nucleotides are TGTGCCAGCGGCCCGTTGGGGCAGTTCTTC. It is translated as CASGPLGQFF.

This clone has ten or more counts. The CDR3 DNA reads TGCGCCAGCAGCTCTACCGGGCCGCGATCCGTGCAGGGGGATTCGGGTGGCTACACCTTC. Its protein product is CASSSTGPRSVQGDSGGYTF. The chain uses TRBV5-1 and TRBJ1-2; TRBD1 matches 7 bases. The CDR3 sequence is 20 residues long. V gave up 3 bases and J gave up 7 bases; unmatched junction bases: 27. Germline-derived CDR1 and CDR2 are SGHRS and YFSETQ.

This clone was picked up a small number of times. The chain links TRBV7-8 to TRBJ1-1; weak D call: TRBD1 (5 bases). Per germline, CDR1 SGHVS and CDR2 FQNEAQ. This CDR3 spans 15 amino acids. Trimming took off 8 bases at V and 6 bases at J, with 22 bases between the two ends. CDR3 bases: TGTGCCAGCGCCCTTCAGCGACGGAGGGGCTCTGAAGCTTTCTTT. Translation: CASALQRRRGSEAFF. Full variable domain (missing parts from reference TRBV7-8 and TRBJ1-1): GAGVSQSPRYKVAKRGQDVALRCDPISGHVSLFWYQQALGQGPEFLTYFQNEAQLDKSGLPSDRFFAERPEGSVSTLKIQRTQQEDSAVYLCASALQRRRGSEAFFGQGTRLTVV.

The J gene is TRBJ2-1, the V gene TRBV6-4; D might be TRBD2 (6 bases). V shed 5 bases and J shed 3 bases, with 14 bases lying between them. Germline CDR1 is MRHNA and CDR2 is SNTAGT. The CDR3 extends over 15 amino acids. The CDR3 region is CASSLMGGRYNEQFF. CDR3 in DNA: TGTGCCAGCAGTTTAATGGGGGGACGCTACAATGAGCAGTTCTTC.

This clone has just one count. This chain uses TRBV9 with TRBJ2-5; 7 nucleotides agree with TRBD2. The CDR3 runs to 16 residues. Germline lookup yields CDR1 SGDLS and CDR2 YYNGEE. Trimming took 0 bases from V and 2 from J; bases not matched to a gene: 7. The CDR3 spells CASSVEGRVGQETQYF. DNA of the CDR3: TGTGCCAGCAGCGTAGAGGGGAGGGTGGGGCAAGAGACCCAGTACTTC.

The gene calls are TRBV4-1 and TRBJ1-6, with 10 bases aligning to TRBD1. The CDR3 is 16 residues long. The ends lost 3 bases at V and 12 bases at J; junction bases unmatched: 11. Germline V lookup: CDR1 MGHRA, CDR2 YSYEKL. For the CDR3, the DNA is TGCGCCAGCAGCCACGTCACCGGGACAGGGGAAGTACCCCTCCACTTT. Its translation: CASSHVTGTGEVPLHF.

This chain connects TRBV7-3 to TRBJ2-5; D may be TRBD2 (5 bases). The CDR3 spans 12 residues. V shed 2 bases and J shed 5 bases, with 6 bases lying between them. Germline CDR1 SGHTA, CDR2 FQGTGA. This chain's CDR3 is CASSLAGETQYF. The CDR3 DNA reads TGTGCCAGCAGCTTAGCGGGCGAGACCCAGTACTTC.

This clone was found a few times. The chain is built from TRBV2 and TRBJ2-2; D gene ambiguous. The V and J ends lost 2 bases and 8 bases respectively, with 15 bases between them. The CDR3 loop spans 15 amino acids. CDR1 and CDR2 from the germline V gene are SNHLY and FYNNEI. The CDR3 region has the DNA TGTGCCAGCAGTGAAACGAGTTGGGTCGTGGGGGAGCTGTTTTTT. This sequence encodes CASSETSWVVGELFF.

This chain links TRBV7-6 with TRBJ2-7, with 12 bases lining up with TRBD2. Looked up from germline, CDR1 is SGHVS and CDR2 is FNYEAQ. Trimming took 5 bases from V and 0 from J; bases not matched to a gene: 2. CDR3 size: 15 residues. In nucleotides, the CDR3 is TGTGCCAGCAGCCCGGGACTAGCGGGCTCCTACGAGCAGTACTTC. Amino acid sequence: CASSPGLAGSYEQYF. The whole variable domain, remainder taken from reference TRBV7-6 and TRBJ2-7, is GAGVSQSPRYKVTKRGQDVALRCDPISGHVSLYWYRQALGQGPEFLTYFNYEAQQDKSGLPNDRFSAERPEGSISTLTIQRTEQRDSAMYRCASSPGLAGSYEQYFGPGTRLTVT.

V is TRBV5-4 and J is TRBJ2-3, with D perhaps matching TRBD2 (6 bases). V shed 6 bases and J shed 2 bases, with 13 bases lying between them. Germline assignment: CDR1 SGHNT and CDR2 YYREEE (reference sequence). The CDR3 has 14 amino acids. CDR3 residues: CASTRWGDTDTQYF. In DNA, the CDR3 is TGTGCCAGCACCAGGTGGGGGGACACAGATACGCAGTATTTT.

A remark on this clone: The sample carries other DNA sequences with the same CDR3. This chain joins TRBV11-2 and TRBJ2-7; 9 nucleotides match TRBD2. V gave up 1 base and J gave up 4 bases; unmatched junction bases: 2. Germline CDR1 SGHAT, CDR2 FQNNGV. This CDR3 spans 14 amino acids. This CDR3 reads CASSLGLAGYEQYF. DNA of the CDR3: TGTGCCAGCAGCTTAGGGCTAGCGGGATACGAGCAGTACTTC.

This clone was seen a handful of times. The V call is TRBV5-1, the J call TRBJ2-5; 12 bases match TRBD1. CDR1 SGHRS and CDR2 YFSETQ come from the germline V gene. The CDR3 covers 16 residues. V gave up 3 bases and J gave up 4 bases; unmatched junction bases: 7. The CDR3 DNA sequence: TGCGCCAGCAGCTCCACCGGGACAGGGGGCCGAGAGACCCAGTACTTC. This sequence encodes CASSSTGTGGRETQYF.

This clone was observed a few times. The chain combines TRBV5-1 with TRBJ1-6; 7 positions match TRBD1. V lost 1 base and J lost 6; bases outside the gene matches: 4. This CDR3 is 15 amino acids long. Per the germline V gene, CDR1 is SGHRS and CDR2 is YFSETQ. The CDR3 protein is CASSLRQGLNSPLHF. CDR3 bases: TGCGCCAGCAGCTTGCGACAGGGCCTTAATTCACCCCTCCACTTT.

The gene calls are TRBV29-1 and TRBJ1-2; D perhaps matches TRBD1 (6 bases). This CDR3 spans 15 amino acids. The ends were cut back, 2 bases at V and 3 bases at J, with 16 bases in the middle. Per germline, CDR1 SQVTM and CDR2 ANQGSEA. The CDR3 region is CSVESRPEGDYGYTF. The CDR3 coding sequence is TGCAGCGTTGAATCCCGTCCCGAGGGGGACTATGGCTACACCTTC. The variable domain in full, with the rest retrieved from reference TRBV29-1 and TRBJ1-2, is SAVISQKPSRDICQRGTSLTIQCQVDSQVTMMFWYRQQPGQSLTLIATANQGSEATYESGFVIDKFPISRPNLTFSTLTVSNMSPEDSSIYLCSVESRPEGDYGYTFGSGTRLTVV.

The chain links TRBV11-2 to TRBJ2-1; 9 positions agree with TRBD1. The CDR3 has 15 residues. V gave up 5 bases and J gave up 3 bases; unmatched junction bases: 5. Germline-derived CDR1 and CDR2 are SGHAT and FQNNGV. The CDR3 sequence is CASSPRTGDYNEQFF. CDR3 sequence (DNA): TGTGCCAGCAGCCCGCGGACAGGGGACTACAATGAGCAGTTCTTC.

The chain combines TRBV5-1 with TRBJ2-5; the D gene could be TRBD1 or TRBD2 (6 bases each). Germline values: CDR1 SGHRS, CDR2 YFSETQ. Trimming removed 2 bases at V and 5 bases at J, with 22 bases between. This CDR3 has 17 residues. CDR3 residues: CASSLLRGGQTGETQYF. CDR3 coding DNA: TGCGCCAGCAGCTTACTAAGAGGGGGGCAGACGGGCGAGACCCAGTACTTC.